The T cell receptor beta chain described here comes from a study of neurological immune-mediated disorders. Overall study: Multiple sclerosis patients numbered roughly 35, with roughly 31 relapsing-remitting and 3 secondary progressive.

As for the cDNA, it was generated by 5'RACE with 10-nucleotide random UMIs. Each CDR3 protein gets one entry after TCRdb re-called the 5' RACE reads with MiXCR. The sample includes under 45,000 distinct CDR3 sequences, 3% to 4.5% of them seen just once. Germline CDR1 SGHRS, CDR2 YFSETQ. The CDR3 sequence is 16 residues long. V was trimmed by 4 bases and J by 7 bases, leaving 21 bases between them. This clonotype came up many times. The chain links TRBV5-1 to TRBJ2-1; possible D gene TRBD2, 5 bases. The sequencing sample was made of PBMCs. The origin of this receptor is a man aged 25-45 years with multiple sclerosis. The chain's CDR3 is CASSTSMEVKANEQFF. The CDR3 DNA sequence: TGCGCCAGCAGCACCTCGATGGAGGTTAAGGCAAATGAGCAGTTCTTC.